This is a list of T cell receptor beta chains from one sample in a study of blood T cell repertoires in COVID-19. Only in-frame clones appear in the TCRdb table, and some are missing; sequencing was by immunoSEQ multiplex PCR. In the table there are tens of thousands of clones, 86% of which are singletons. The specimen sequenced was peripheral blood. Receptors were obtained from a man aged 50-59 years with active or convalescent COVID-19. CDR3s include the opening cysteine and the closing phenylalanine or tryptophan. D genes are given only for firm matches. A row's size may be missing; if present it is once, few, many or a size class.

>TRBV18|TRBJ2-1|.|.
CASSPQLRSYNEQFF
TGTGCCAGCTCACCGCAACTGCGGTCCTACAATGAGCAGTTCTTC
>TRBV7-7|TRBJ1-3|.|.
CASSLLQVSGNTIYF
TGTGCCAGCAGCTTACTTCAGGTCTCTGGAAACACCATATATTTT
>TRBV11-2|TRBJ1-5|TRBD1|.
CASSRDSLSNQPQHF
TGTGCCAGCAGCAGGGACAGTCTTAGCAATCAGCCCCAGCATTTT
>TRBV2|TRBJ1-1|TRBD1|.
CASRMGTGRTEAFF
TGTGCCAGCAGGATGGGGACAGGCAGAACTGAAGCTTTCTTT
>TRBV5-1|TRBJ2-2|.|.
CASSPRQGGNTGELFF
TGCGCCAGCAGCCCGAGACAGGGAGGGAACACCGGGGAGCTGTTTTTT
>TRBV12-5|TRBJ2-7|.|.
CASGLTRDKTYEQYF
TGTGCTAGTGGTTTGACACGGGACAAAACCTACGAGCAGTACTTC
>TRBV5-1|TRBJ2-7|TRBD2|once
CASSLSGDEQYF
TGCGCCAGCAGCTTGAGCGGGGACGAGCAGTACTTC
>TRBV27|TRBJ1-2|TRBD1|.
CASSPPGTGDGYTF
TGTGCCAGCAGTCCCCCCGGGACAGGGGATGGCTACACCTTC
>TRBV11-2|TRBJ2-2|TRBD1|.
CASSPWDRAEELFF
TGTGCCAGCAGCCCCTGGGACAGGGCCGAGGAGCTGTTTTTT
>TRBV1|TRBJ2-1|.|.
CTSSQEKRESNNEQFF
TGCACCAGCAGCCAAGAAAAGCGGGAGAGCAACAATGAGCAGTTCTTC
>TRBV7-6|TRBJ2-1|TRBD1|few
CASSYTGTGGSGQFF
TGTGCCAGCAGCTATACCGGGACAGGGGGCAGTGGGCAGTTCTTC
>TRBV13|TRBJ1-3|.|.
CASSILRESSSGNTIYF
TGTGCCAGCAGCATATTGCGGGAATCGAGCTCTGGAAACACCATATATTTT
>TRBV5-4|TRBJ2-7|.|.
CASSLERSGGGVPGEQYF
TGTGCCAGCAGCTTGGAAAGGTCTGGAGGTGGAGTACCGGGCGAGCAGTACTTC
>TRBV9|TRBJ2-6|.|.
CASSVDISGANVLTF
TGTGCCAGCAGCGTAGACATCTCTGGGGCCAACGTCCTGACTTTC
>TRBV5-6|TRBJ2-5|.|.
CASSLQAARETQYF
TGTGCCAGCAGCCTCCAGGCTGCCCGCGAGACCCAGTACTTC
>TRBV24-1|TRBJ2-3|.|.
CATSDRTGRGTDTQYF
TGTGCCACCAGTGACCGTACAGGACGGGGCACAGATACGCAGTATTTT
>TRBV20-1|TRBJ2-1|.|.
CSASRSWEQFF
TGCAGTGCTAGCAGGTCATGGGAGCAGTTCTTC
>TRBV10-1|TRBJ2-1|.|.
CASSDGGAMSGDEQFF
TGCGCCAGCAGTGATGGCGGGGCAATGAGCGGCGATGAGCAGTTCTTC
>TRBV5-1|TRBJ2-7|TRBD2|.
CASSLVLAGGPYEQYF
TGCGCCAGCAGCTTGGTACTAGCGGGAGGGCCGTACGAGCAGTACTTC
>TRBV14|TRBJ2-3|.|.
CASSRGRGRLVSTDTQYF
TGTGCCAGCAGCCGAGGACGGGGTCGACTGGTGTCCACAGATACGCAGTATTTT
>TRBV5-1|TRBJ2-7|.|.
CASSLMAGSYEQYF
TGCGCCAGCAGCTTGATGGCGGGATCCTACGAGCAGTACTTC
>TRBV5-1|TRBJ2-1|.|.
CASSPGTPVNEQFF
TGCGCCAGCAGCCCCGGGACTCCCGTGAATGAGCAGTTCTTC
>TRBV28|TRBJ1-1|.|.
CASSIYSEAFF
TGTGCCAGCAGTATTTATTCTGAAGCTTTCTTT
>TRBV21-1|TRBJ1-5|.|.
CASSKNGDREINQPQHF
TGTGCCAGCAGCAAAAATGGGGACAGGGAAATCAATCAGCCCCAGCATTTT
>TRBV19|TRBJ1-5|.|.
CASSVPGQAFQPQHF
TGTGCCAGTAGTGTCCCGGGACAAGCTTTTCAGCCCCAGCATTTT
>TRBV3-1/TRBV3-2|TRBJ2-4|.|.
CASSQGGSGGILAKNIQYF
TGTGCCAGCTCCCAGGGAGGATCAGGGGGTATCCTAGCCAAAAACATTCAGTACTTC
>TRBV5-1|TRBJ1-2|.|.
CASSLAGGNYGYTF
TGCGCCAGCAGCTTGGCCGGGGGGAACTATGGCTACACCTTC